Presented here are 21 T cell receptor beta chains from one specimen sequenced in a study of T cell changes during pregnancy in multiple sclerosis. The method was immunoSEQ multiplex PCR; TCRdb's version includes in-frame clones alone and lacks a portion of them. Among around 35,000 clones listed, roughly 90% were seen once. Here the sequenced sample was CD8+ T cells from peripheral blood mononuclear cells, taken after pregnancy. The receptors were sampled from a female donor with multiple sclerosis, enrolled in a pregnancy study.

The chain uses TRBV9 and TRBJ1-2; tentatively, D is TRBD1 (5 bases). V lost 3 bases and J 3 bases, leaving 9 bases between the germline ends. This CDR3 spans 13 amino acids. Germline-derived CDR1 and CDR2 are SGDLS and YYNGEE. The DNA for the CDR3 is TGTGCCAGCAGCGGGGGCGCGGACTATGGCTACACCTTC. Residues: CASSGGADYGYTF.

J is TRBJ1-3 and V is TRBV9, with D hard to call. This CDR3 region has 14 residues. CDR1 and CDR2 from the germline V gene are SGDLS and YYNGEE. The V and J ends lost 4 bases and 0 bases respectively, with 8 bases between them. CDR3: CASSPTGSGNTIYF. Here the CDR3 DNA reads TGTGCCAGCAGCCCTACCGGCTCTGGAAACACCATATATTTT.

CDR3 sequence reads: CASSIGAGWDTEAFF. The CDR3 bases are TGTGCCAGTAGTATAGGCGCAGGGTGGGACACTGAAGCTTTCTTT. V usage is TRBV19 and J usage is TRBJ1-1; a weak D match, TRBD1 (5 bases). Per germline, CDR1 LNHDA and CDR2 SQIVND (reference sequence). The CDR3 sequence is 15 residues long. Trimming shortened V by 1 base and J by 3 bases, and 12 bases separated the two germline ends.

Here the CDR3 DNA reads TGTGCCAGCAGCCGGGACAGCCACTATGGCTACACCTTC. Translated, it gives CASSRDSHYGYTF. The rearrangement joins TRBV5-6 to TRBJ1-2, with 7 bases fitting TRBD1. CDR3 length equals 13 residues. V trimming: 4 bases; J trimming: 3 bases; junction bases outside the gene matches: 3. Germline values: CDR1 SGHDT, CDR2 YYEEEE.

The chain is built from TRBV29-1 and TRBJ2-3, with a possible D match to TRBD2 (5 bases). With 4 bases removed from V and 1 base from J, the gap between germline ends came to 12 bases. Germline V gives CDR1 SQVTM, CDR2 ANQGSEA. The CDR3 runs to 14 residues. The CDR3 region has the DNA TGCAGCGTTGGAGGAGGTCAGGGCACAGATACGCAGTATTTT. Translated, it gives CSVGGGQGTDTQYF.

J is TRBJ1-6 and V is TRBV19; a weak D match, TRBD1 (5 bases). V was shortened by 5 bases and J by 10 bases, with 15 bases between the two germline ends. CDR3 size: 14 residues. Per germline, CDR1 LNHDA and CDR2 SQIVND (reference sequence). DNA for the CDR3: TGTGCCAGTAGTCCCCGGCAGGGTGCATCACCCCTCCACTTT. It specifies CASSPRQGASPLHF.

This rearrangement joins TRBV14 to TRBJ1-4; no clear D gene. Trimming took 0 bases from V and 8 from J, leaving 4 bases between them. From germline, CDR1 is SGHDN and CDR2 FVKESK. The CDR3 runs 12 residues. The CDR3 here is CASSQEAEKLFF. CDR3 in DNA: TGTGCCAGCAGCCAAGAGGCCGAAAAACTGTTTTTT.

The gene calls are TRBV11-2 and TRBJ1-1; D not resolved. This CDR3 comprises 15 residues. Trimming removed 3 bases from V and 1 base from J, with 12 bases in between. Germline CDR1 and CDR2: SGHAT and FQNNGV. The CDR3 is CASSFHTGRNTEAFF. In DNA form, the CDR3 reads TGTGCCAGCAGCTTTCACACGGGAAGGAACACTGAAGCTTTCTTT.

This clone showed up just a few times. This sequence joins TRBV6-4 and TRBJ2-3; TRBD2 matches 8 bases. The CDR3 consists of 15 residues. Trimming took 4 bases from V and 1 from J; bases not matched to a gene: 4. CDR1 MRHNA and CDR2 SNTAGT come from the germline V gene. The CDR3 protein is CASSGSGDGTDTQYF. The CDR3 nucleotides are TGTGCCAGCAGTGGTAGCGGGGATGGCACAGATACGCAGTATTTT.

The chain has TRBV27 and TRBJ1-2; no reliable D call. CDR3 length: 13 amino acids. Trimming removed 0 bases from V and 5 bases from J, with 7 bases in between. CDR1 and CDR2 from the germline V gene are MNHEY and SMNVEV (reference sequence). The CDR3 here is CASSLSAAYGYTF. As DNA, the CDR3 is TGTGCCAGCAGTTTATCGGCAGCGTATGGCTACACCTTC.

This clone turned up a few times. The CDR3 sequence: CASSIAVDSNTEAFF. Here the CDR3 DNA reads TGTGCCAGTAGTATAGCCGTAGACTCGAACACTGAAGCTTTCTTT. The chain is built from TRBV19 and TRBJ1-1; D remains unclear. V dropped 1 base and J dropped 1 base, with 10 bases sitting between them. Per the germline V gene, CDR1 is LNHDA and CDR2 is SQIVND (reference sequence). The length of the CDR3 is 15 residues. Full variable domain (rest looked up from reference TRBV19 and TRBJ1-1): DGGITQSPKYLFRKEGQNVTLSCEQNLNHDAMYWYRQDPGQGLRLIYYSQIVNDFQKGDIAEGYSVSREKKESFPLTVTSAQKNPTAFYLCASSIAVDSNTEAFFGQGTRLTVV.

The V and J genes are TRBV7-9 and TRBJ2-1, with D possibly being TRBD1 (7 bases). The CDR3 totals 15 residues. CDR1 and CDR2 (germline): SEHNR, FQNEAQ (reference sequence). The germline V and J ends were trimmed by 5 bases and 6 bases, with 17 bases remaining between them. Here the CDR3 reads CASSPYRGGFNEQFF. CDR3 in DNA: TGTGCCAGCAGCCCATACAGGGGAGGCTTCAATGAGCAGTTCTTC.

The V call is TRBV5-1, the J call TRBJ2-1; 8 positions match TRBD1. The germline gives CDR1 SGHRS, CDR2 YFSETQ. With 4 bases clipped from V and 8 bases from J, the junction kept 5 bases outside the gene matches. The CDR3 runs 13 residues. CDR3 protein: CASSPGTGHEQFF. The CDR3 region has the DNA TGCGCCAGCAGCCCAGGGACAGGCCATGAGCAGTTCTTC.

The chain links TRBV7-9 to TRBJ2-1; D perhaps matches TRBD1 (8 bases). Trimming left V 5 bases short and J 7 bases short, with 18 bases between. The CDR3 runs 15 residues. Germline CDR1 reads SEHNR; CDR2 reads FQNEAQ (reference sequence). CDR3 bases: TGTGCCAGCAGCCCCTCGACAGGGGAGGGAAATGAGCAGTTCTTC. It specifies CASSPSTGEGNEQFF. The full variable domain, with the rest looked up from reference TRBV7-9 and TRBJ2-1, is DTGVSQNPRHKITKRGQNVTFRCDPISEHNRLYWYRQTLGQGPEFLTYFQNEAQLEKSRLLSDRFSAERPKGSFSTLEIQRTEQGDSAMYLCASSPSTGEGNEQFFGPGTRLTVL.

This clone appeared a single time. The CDR3 sequence: CASTASAGYEQYF. CDR3 DNA: TGTGCCAGTACTGCCTCCGCCGGTTACGAGCAGTACTTC. The J gene is TRBJ2-7, the V gene TRBV19, with D uncertain. Trimming shortened V by 7 bases and J by 4 bases, and 14 bases separated the two germline ends. CDR3 size: 13 residues. CDR1 is LNHDA and CDR2 is SQIVND in the germline V gene (reference sequence).

The chain uses TRBV7-9 and TRBJ2-1, with D possibly being TRBD1 (5 bases). V shed 5 bases and J shed 10 bases, with 15 bases lying between them. The CDR3 is 13 residues long. Germline assignment: CDR1 SEHNR and CDR2 FQNEAQ (reference sequence). The CDR3 here is CASSTLGVGEQFF. The CDR3 DNA is TGTGCCAGCAGCACCTTAGGGGTCGGGGAGCAGTTCTTC. Based on the CDR3 plus reference TRBV7-9 and TRBJ2-1, the full variable domain is DTGVSQNPRHKITKRGQNVTFRCDPISEHNRLYWYRQTLGQGPEFLTYFQNEAQLEKSRLLSDRFSAERPKGSFSTLEIQRTEQGDSAMYLCASSTLGVGEQFFGPGTRLTVL.

In DNA, the CDR3 is TGTGCCACCAGCAGAGTTGCGGGGATGAGTCCCAAAAACATTCAGTACTTC. Protein: CATSRVAGMSPKNIQYF. The chain combines TRBV15 with TRBJ2-4, with D maybe TRBD2 (6 bases). The CDR3 has 17 amino acids. Trimming shortened V by 1 base and J by 2 bases, and 15 bases separated the two germline ends. Germline CDR1 and CDR2: LNHNV and YYDKDF (reference sequence).

On this clone itself: At one end, the junction sequence differs from germline, possibly due to a read error. The chain is built from TRBV5-6 and TRBJ2-7; possible D gene TRBD1, 7 bases. The germline V gene encodes CDR1 SGHDT and CDR2 YYEEEE. The CDR3 has 15 amino acids. CDR3 nucleotides: TGTGCCAGCAGCTCAGGGGGGAACCCTTCCTCCGAGCAGTACTTC. The encoded protein is CASSSGGNPSSEQYF.

The chain uses TRBV6-1 and TRBJ1-1; perhaps TRBD1 as D (6 bases). V lost 4 bases, J lost 5 bases, and 14 bases lay in between. Germline CDR1 reads MNHNS; CDR2 reads SASEGT. The length of the CDR3 is 14 residues. For the CDR3, the DNA is TGTGCCAGCAGTGCCTTCAGGGGTGAGACTGAAGCTTTCTTT. Translating it yields CASSAFRGETEAFF.

The V and J genes are TRBV5-4 and TRBJ2-1; 9 positions agree with TRBD2. The trim removed 4 bases at V and 4 bases at J, leaving 9 bases unmatched. Germline CDR1 reads SGHNT; CDR2 reads YYREEE (reference sequence). This CDR3 is 16 amino acids long. CDR3 nucleotides: TGTGCCAGCAGCCAAGAGGCTAGCGGGGCTTACAATGAGCAGTTCTTC. This encodes CASSQEASGAYNEQFF.

The chain recombines TRBV9 with TRBJ1-5, with D possibly being TRBD1 (5 bases). The CDR3 is 15 residues long. Looked up from germline, CDR1 is SGDLS and CDR2 is YYNGEE. V dropped 3 bases and J dropped 6 bases, with 16 bases sitting between them. CDR3 sequence: CASSERGGVFQPQHF. For the CDR3, the DNA is TGTGCCAGCAGCGAGAGGGGCGGGGTTTTTCAGCCCCAGCATTTT.